The rows below give T cell receptor beta chains drawn from one sample of a study of blood T cells in healthy people across ages. MiXCR, run by TCRdb on the 5' RACE reads, gives a single entry per CDR3 protein. The table has approximately 1.5 million distinct CDR3 sequences, roughly 43% seen once. Sample: blood. Receptors were obtained from a woman aged 18 to 35 in good health. The CDR3 runs from the conserved cysteine through the conserved F or W. A D gene is named only where the DNA matches it firmly. Clone size appears in some rows only: once, few, many, or a class for an expanded clone.

j_call: TRBJ2-1
v_call: TRBV30
clone_size: -
d_call: -
cdr3_nt: TGTGCCTGGACGACAGCTACCTACAATGAGCAGTTCTTC
cdr3_aa: CAWTTATYNEQFF

j_call: TRBJ2-3
v_call: TRBV7-9
clone_size: -
d_call: TRBD2
cdr3_nt: TGTGCCAGCAGCTTCGCGGGACTAGCGGGTTACACAGATACGCAGTATTTT
cdr3_aa: CASSFAGLAGYTDTQYF

j_call: TRBJ2-7
v_call: TRBV10-3
clone_size: -
d_call: TRBD2
cdr3_nt: TGTGCCACTAACTTTCCCTCGACTAGCGGGGCCCTCAATGAGCAGTACTTC
cdr3_aa: CATNFPSTSGALNEQYF

j_call: TRBJ1-6
v_call: TRBV7-9
clone_size: few
d_call: -
cdr3_nt: TGTGCCAGCAGCTTAGGGGGGATTGAATCACCCCTCCACTTT
cdr3_aa: CASSLGGIESPLHF

j_call: TRBJ2-1
v_call: TRBV7-2
clone_size: few
d_call: -
cdr3_nt: TGTGCCAGCAAAAGTACAGGGGGGGGCAATGAGCAGTTCTTC
cdr3_aa: CASKSTGGGNEQFF

j_call: TRBJ1-5
v_call: TRBV10-3
clone_size: -
d_call: -
cdr3_nt: TGTGCCATCTCACCTAGCAATCAGCCCCAGCATTTT
cdr3_aa: CAISPSNQPQHF

j_call: TRBJ2-3
v_call: TRBV15
clone_size: -
d_call: -
cdr3_nt: TGTGCCACCAGCAGGGAAGGTAGCGGCACAGATACGCAGTATTTT
cdr3_aa: CATSREGSGTDTQYF

j_call: TRBJ2-7
v_call: TRBV7-9
clone_size: -
d_call: TRBD2
cdr3_nt: TGTGCCAGCAGCTCAACGCACTCGGGACTAGCGGCTAGCTCCTACAATGAGCAGTACTTC
cdr3_aa: CASSSTHSGLAASSYNEQYF

j_call: TRBJ2-7
v_call: TRBV20-1
clone_size: -
d_call: TRBD2
cdr3_nt: TGCAGTGCAAGCGGGGTAGGGGACTACGAGCAGTACTTC
cdr3_aa: CSASGVGDYEQYF

j_call: TRBJ2-7
v_call: TRBV7-8
clone_size: -
d_call: -
cdr3_nt: TGTGCCAGCAGCCCCTCGGCTGCCTACGAGCAGTACTTC
cdr3_aa: CASSPSAAYEQYF

j_call: TRBJ2-7
v_call: TRBV14
clone_size: many
d_call: -
cdr3_nt: TGTGCCAGCAACTCAGGGTTCTCCTACGAGCAGTACTTC
cdr3_aa: CASNSGFSYEQYF